This T cell receptor (beta chain) was documented in a study of shared clonotypes between healthy human individuals. Deep was the level used in running the assay. In the authors' methods: Filtering differed since immunoSEQ provided only junctions, with no quality scores. Some clones are missing from TCRdb's copy, which holds only in-frame ones; the method was immunoSEQ multiplex PCR. V, J and clone size are those of that table, while D and trimming were read from the DNA. The sample includes over a million clones, 98% to 99% seen only once; the top ten take 0.36%. The investigators split CD4+ cells into a CD45RA+ naive subset and a CD45RA-negative memory subset. This CDR3 comprises 13 residues. Germline CDR1 and CDR2: LNHDA and SQIVND (reference sequence). Trimming took off 0 bases at V and 9 bases at J, with 9 bases between the two ends.

Sample: naive CD4+ T cells sorted from blood. Subset here: CD45RA+ positively selected. The source is a man aged 25 to 45 in good health. The chain couples TRBV19 to TRBJ2-1; D is unclear. DNA of the CDR3: TGTGCCAGTAGTATAGATCGTTGGGGTGAGCAGTTCTTC. It encodes CASSIDRWGEQFF.